This TCR beta chain was captured by sequencing in a study of CD8+CD57+ T cells in acquired aplastic anemia. At the level of the study: Recorded DNA amounts for sorted CD4+ and CD8+ cells had an average of around 3 ug. Broader study findings: Twenty-nine CD8+ CDR3 sequences were shared between patients and controls.

Investigators profiled TCR beta VDJ and CDR3 from genomic DNA template. One entry per CDR3 protein, called by TCRdb with MiXCR from the reads. The sample holds just over 450,000 distinct CDR3 sequences, less than 35% seen once. By flow cytometry, patients selected for sequencing had shown an expansion of CD8+CD57+ cells. The patients all had a severe acquired aplastic anemia diagnosis. This clonotype appeared a single time. What it binds is unknown. From germline, CDR1 is SGHRS and CDR2 YFSETQ. V lost 0 bases, J lost 0 bases, and 9 bases lay in between. The CDR3 has 15 residues. The rearrangement joins TRBV5-1 to TRBJ1-1, with no clear D. Sequencing was done on a sample of sorted CD4+, CD8+, or CD8+CD57+ T cells (not recorded which) from PBMCs. This receptor was taken from a human donor with aplastic anemia. CDR3 nucleotide sequence: TGCGCCAGCAGCTTGGAGCTGGGGTTGAACACTGAAGCTTTCTTT. Encoded protein: CASSLELGLNTEAFF. The whole variable domain, filled in from reference TRBV5-1 and TRBJ1-1, reads KAGVTQTPRYLIKTRGQQVTLSCSPISGHRSVSWYQQTPGQGLQFLFEYFSETQRNKGNFPGRFSGRQFSNSRSEMNVSTLELGDSALYLCASSLELGLNTEAFFGQGTRLTVV.